Given below is one T cell receptor beta chain in context. Its antigen specificity is not known. Base-call qualities are not available, and no considerably larger clone is one nucleotide away. In total, 500 to 700 healthy bone marrow donors made up the cohort. All cohort members were sampled while nominally healthy, although unrecorded immune exposures were likely present. The donor was CMV seropositive and belonged to the group of 250 to 300 seropositive cohort members. Every donor gave a peripheral blood sample, and the peripheral blood mononuclear cells from that sample were used for TCR beta sequencing. Genomic DNA was extracted from the blood cell samples with the Qiagen DNeasy Blood Extraction Kit. V and J are truncated by 3 bases and 7 bases respectively, leaving an intervening sequence of 19 bases. The germline V gene gives CDR1 as SGDLS and CDR2 as YYNGEE. The CDR3 numbers 15 residues from cysteine through phenylalanine. Left in the record is the CDR3 DNA by itself, 45 bases read in frame from the first base.

This sample is part of a study of cytomegalovirus exposure and HLA in healthy donors (dated by TCRdb to 2015 to 2018). About the investigation overall: An earlier analysis of some 500 of the donors reported more than 250 Gb of sequence data and roughly 100 million unique TCR beta sequences from about 200 million T cells. In an earlier analysis of around 540 of the donors, high-throughput TCR beta sequencing was used to judge whether each TCR beta V gene segment behaved as functional or pseudogenic. A later genetic analysis took genome-wide SNP genotypes for about 55% of the roughly 700 donors and used that subset as a discovery cohort. Donor age, sex, ethnicity and CMV serostatus were compiled alongside the repertoire data. High-throughput TCR immunosequencing, statistical association of individual TCRs with disease status, and machine learning were combined to predict cytomegalovirus infection status. The number of donors typed differed by locus, with about 620-630 for A, B, C, DRB1 and DQB1, around 500 for DQA1, over 600 for DPA1, and approximately 470 for DPB1. Around 330 gigabases of sequencing data and around 88 million unique TCR sequences made up an early release that covered fewer than 650 HLA-typed donors. The study was designed to test whether signatures of past pathogen exposure could be identified by cataloging public T cell receptors. A separate validation cohort of approximately 130 different subjects was used in addition to the roughly 700-subject first cohort. The later analysis used no new phenotypic data to find candidate immune exposures, relying instead on TCR beta sequences and their occurrence across donors. Using immunosequencing, the study profiled T cell repertoires from around 680 subjects and related those repertoires to cytomegalovirus serostatus. All discovery cohort repertoires had been generated using a single sequencing platform. Among 398 genotyped donors of the cohort, an average of 235,054 unique TCR beta nucleotide sequences were sequenced per donor, around a sixth of them non-productive. HLA typing included class I and class II loci at four-digit resolution. A later analysis re-analyzed previously published TCR beta repertoires from 660 or so donors and added high-resolution HLA genotyping to study TCR occurrence patterns. The genetic ancestry cluster associated with self-reported Caucasian donors included roughly four fifths of the roughly 400 genotyped donors. A handful of DR-DQ haplotypes were treated as single units for association and clustering because of strong linkage in the cohort. Study-wide conclusions, independent of this receptor: The only immune exposure information available for the cohort was CMV serostatus. Roughly 17 rarely observed V segments, including chromosome 9 orphons, were excluded from the earlier analysis of several hundred of the donors because counts were too low. According to a later analysis, parvovirus B19, influenza, CMV and Epstein-Barr virus appeared linked to several top co-occurrence clusters. A further reported finding was that TCR beta sequences accurately predicted the HLA-A and HLA-B alleles for most subjects in the first cohort. A cluster of highly shared sequence variants was judged likely to represent a technical artifact of the sequencing pipeline. A later analysis found that HLA-associated TCR beta chains were more clonally expanded and had lower generation probabilities than equally common non-associated chains. Assigning TCR associations to individual alleles was difficult when HLA alleles, especially DR and DQ, strongly co-occurred. According to a later genetic analysis, donors in an Asian-associated ancestry cluster had fewer N-insertions in productive TCRs than the approximately 630-donor mean. An earlier analysis of several hundred of the donors showed that most TCR beta V segments appeared in productive rearrangements either about 90% or about 30% of the time, which broadly matched IMGT annotations. The study gave a list of more than 150 TCR beta chains associated with cytomegalovirus. Correlated functional status among segregating V segments might reflect linkage disequilibrium, but an unknown experimental factor could not be ruled out. The presence/absence analyses assumed that sequencing depth was roughly uniform across donors, and that assumption may not be true. Most TCR sequences were seen in very few donors, while some public TCRs were found in many individuals. In both the original and validation cohorts, the classifier was reported to diagnose cytomegalovirus status with high specificity and sensitivity. V-gene and J-gene trimming of TCR beta chains was associated with a missense DCLRE1C variant in a later genetic analysis, and the association was replicated in an independent cohort. HLA typing was unavailable for some donors at each locus, so association tests used only the typed subset. Some IMGT-functional V segments, including TRBV6-2 and TRBV6-3, could not be distinguished by the 87-base-pair reads and were therefore excluded. At a false discovery rate of 0.05, a later analysis linked around 15,000 TCR beta sequences to specific HLA alleles. A few of the identified cytomegalovirus-associated TCR beta chains were confirmed in vitro to be specific for cytomegalovirus antigens. A later analysis found that most CMV-associated TCR beta chains appeared HLA-restricted, with HLA associations seemingly driven largely by CMV exposure. It was suggested by the authors that the approach could potentially be generalized to other disease states and immunological phenotypes. In this cohort, only TCR beta chains were sequenced, and detectable features were limited by the absence of alpha or paired-chain data. In a later analysis, TCR association rates were found to vary across HLA loci, with the most associated TCRs seen for DRB1 alleles and the fewest for HLA-C alleles.

Libraries were made using the immunoSEQ multiplex PCR assay. A mixture of 60 forward primers for TCR Vbeta segments and 13 reverse primers for TCR Jbeta segments was used in the multiplex PCR. Amplification of the CDR3 region of rearranged TCR beta genes was performed with a multiplex PCR assay on genomic DNA. Amplified TCR beta libraries were sequenced as 87-base-pair reads on the Illumina HiSeq System. From the authors' description of their analysis: A later analysis counted tens of millions of unique TCR beta chains across the 650 to 800 repertoires, and 9.5 million to 11 million of these chains were shared by at least two donors. To remove PCR and sequencing errors, raw reads were error-corrected and collapsed into unique sequences using a nearest-neighbor algorithm that merged closely related sequences. CDR3 sequences were aligned to IMGT reference sequences to assign V, D and J gene segments. Each retained sequence needed at least a six-nucleotide match to both a V gene segment and a J gene segment. A rearrangement was called productive if the CDR3 had no stop codons and remained in frame with V and J, and every other rearrangement was called non-productive. Following IMGT convention, CDR3 was defined as the stretch from the second conserved V-encoded cysteine to the conserved J-encoded phenylalanine. The earlier analysis of 587 of the donors excluded sequences that lacked an unambiguous match to a single V gene segment. In an earlier analysis of several hundred of the donors, V segments were called functional above 56.7% productive rearrangements and were called segregating when the between-donor standard deviation exceeded 5%. A statistical classification framework was built for diagnosing cytomegalovirus status from the catalog of TCR beta chain sequences. A later analysis assigned V and J genes by comparing TCR nucleotide sequences with IMGT/GENE-DB human TR gene sequences. Using the TCRdist pipeline, a later analysis assigned CDR3 sequences along with most-parsimonious VDJ recombination scenarios. In a later analysis, every TCR beta chain was defined by the combination of its CDR3 amino acid sequence and its V-gene family, and reads without a unique V-gene family were dropped. In a later analysis, approximately 590 highly shared, low-generation-probability nucleotide sequences were removed to address suspected cross-contamination and a sequencing artifact. A later analysis calculated a clonal expansion index for each public chain from normalized within-repertoire ranks of inferred template counts. In a later analysis, generation probabilities were computed using a VDJ recombination model fitted to out-of-frame rearrangements, and the results were checked against IGoR. Hypergeometric tests were used in a later analysis to score TCR-TCR, TCR-HLA and TCR-CMV co-occurrence, with a repertoire-size bias correction applied to the TCR pairs. In a later analysis, false discovery rates were estimated by permuting HLA or CMV assignments 20 times. In a later analysis, co-occurring TCRs were grouped with DBSCAN, and TCRdist sequence similarity was added when clustering was performed within HLA-allele-positive subsets. Repertoires with fewer than 30,000 or more than 120,000 public chains, plus five repertoires with anomalous nucleotide sharing, were excluded from co-occurrence clustering. TCRdb took over this immuneACCESS table, retaining in-frame rearrangements with V and J assigned. Such tables are incomplete; in checked studies, under half of the missing clones stem from an unresolved V gene, and the remainder is unexplained. That table is the source of V, J and clone size, and D and trimming were worked out from the DNA. Across this sample there are about 170,000 clones, with roughly 67% seen only once. The ten top clones hold 5% to 5.5% of the sample.

Here the chain combines TRBV9 and TRBJ1-2; the D gene is possibly TRBD1, with 5 bases matching. The receptor was derived from a woman under 30 in good health and CMV-seropositive. Sequences were obtained from PBMCs. The sequenced DNA: TGTGCCAGCAGCGACCTTCAGGGTGTGAGCGCTGGCTACACCTTC. This encodes CASSDLQGVSAGYTF.